The entry below gives a single T cell receptor (beta chain) sequence along with its context. Its antigen is unidentified. This record belongs to a study of CD8 T cells in ankylosing spondylitis. Researchers built TCR beta libraries using quantitative 5'-RACE with molecular barcodes. Via MiXCR, TCRdb re-called the 5' RACE reads, giving one row per CDR3 protein. This table holds 150,000 to 200,000 distinct CDR3 sequences, about 18% found once. The study, taken as a whole, reports: A CD8+ phenotype characterized the disease-linked clones, which were relatively rare in peripheral blood. Characteristic, it appeared, of ankylosing spondylitis blood was a TCR beta motif of several highly homologous variants.

Germline CDR1 and CDR2: SGHAT and FQNNGV. J gave up 4 bases and V 2 bases, and 7 bases lay outside the gene matches. The CDR3 covers 16 residues. This chain uses TRBV11-2 with TRBJ2-1, with TRBD1 identical over 8 bases. The receptor comes from a male donor with ankylosing spondylitis or in good health (not recorded which). Material for sequencing was blood, either unsorted or a sorted T cell fraction (not recorded which). CDR3 DNA: TGTGCCAGCAGCTTAACAGGGGGAGCCAGATACAATGAGCAGTTCTTC. The encoded protein is CASSLTGGARYNEQFF.